This paragraph reports one T cell receptor (beta chain). The data were obtained in a study of blood T cell repertoires in COVID-19. Study overall: Collection of acute and convalescent COVID-19 samples took place in the United States, Italy and Spain.

Original processing methods: By means of reference gene primer amplification, nucleated cell counts were estimated. The protocol was immunoSEQ multiplex PCR, while the TCRdb copy is restricted to in-frame clones and leaves out a portion. V and J calls and clone size come straight from that table; D and trimming were deduced from the DNA. The sample consists of about 440,000 clones, 80% to 95% of them appearing once. The participants were between roughly 18 and 100 years old and came from about two dozen US areas. Donors were grouped by their self-reported clinical history. This receptor was taken from a man younger than 30 who had recovered from COVID-19. Sequencing was performed on PBMCs or T cells enriched from blood (not recorded which).

The CDR3 sequence is CASSLHREEQYF. The CDR3 region has the DNA TGCGCCAGCAGCTTGCACAGGGAAGAGCAGTACTTC. This sequence joins TRBV5-1 and TRBJ2-7; TRBD1 might be the D (6 bases). With 1 base removed from V and 7 bases from J, the gap between germline ends came to 9 bases. Per the germline V gene, CDR1 is SGHRS and CDR2 is YFSETQ. This CDR3 comprises 12 residues. Drawing the rest from reference TRBV5-1 and TRBJ2-7, the complete variable domain is KAGVTQTPRYLIKTRGQQVTLSCSPISGHRSVSWYQQTPGQGLQFLFEYFSETQRNKGNFPGRFSGRQFSNSRSEMNVSTLELGDSALYLCASSLHREEQYFGPGTRLTVT.